This TCR beta chain appears in the sequencing data of a study of cytotoxic CD8 clonotypes in ibrutinib-treated CLL. This CDR3 comprises 13 residues. V lost 7 bases and J lost 6; bases outside the gene matches: 6. CDR1 and CDR2 (germline): ENHRY, SYGVKD. Target depth was 1 in 200,000 to 1 in 1 million T cells, about 10x per clonotype. The protocol was immunoSEQ multiplex PCR, while the TCRdb copy is restricted to in-frame clones and leaves out a portion. The table lists roughly 97,000 clones, 78% of them singletons. This material consisted of PBMCs, taken after 12 months of ibrutinib treatment. The TCR was taken from a human donor with chronic lymphocytic leukemia. The V call is TRBV10-3, the J call TRBJ2-1, with 7 bases that match TRBD1. CDR3 region: CAITKTGSNEQFF. The CDR3, as DNA: TGTGCCATCACCAAGACAGGGTCCAATGAGCAGTTCTTC.